This TCR beta chain was sequenced for a study of T cells after yellow fever vaccination. Study results and limitations: The CD4 compartment and the CD8 compartment contained a small share of clonotypes in common.

Per germline, CDR1 SGHVS and CDR2 FQNEAQ. The CDR3 runs 19 residues. Trimming cost V 1 base and J 2 bases; bases outside gene matches: 15. This clonotype was seen more than once but under ten times. What it recognizes is unknown. In TCRdb, the 5' RACE reads were re-called with MiXCR into one record per CDR3 protein. The sample contains some 400,000 distinct CDR3 sequences, roughly a sixth of which appear only once. This rearrangement joins TRBV7-8 to TRBJ2-3; 7 bases line up with TRBD2. This sequence originates from a man younger than 30 who received the YFV17D yellow fever vaccine. The sequencing used PBMCs, collected before the yellow fever booster vaccination. As DNA, the CDR3 is TGTGCCAGCAGCTTAGGTCGAGCGGGGTTACAACCTTACACAGATACGCAGTATTTT. This sequence encodes CASSLGRAGLQPYTDTQYF.